The clone carrying this T cell receptor beta chain was detected once. Its antigen is as yet unknown. CD4+ cells yielded CD45RA+ naive and CD45RA-negative memory subsets. This sample is drawn from a study of shared clonotypes between healthy human individuals. About the study: The plates for each donor numbered three CD4 naive, three CD4 memory, two CD8 naive and one CD8 memory. Overall study results and limits: Collection of samples was limited to blood; tissue repertoires likely differ. Limitation of the genetic and exposure-history diversity represented came from the few donors.

The CDR3 spans 15 residues. Germline CDR1 is LGHNA and CDR2 is YNFKEQ. The junction had 5 bases not matched to a gene; V was cut back by 5 bases and J by 7 bases. Assay used: immunoSEQ multiplex PCR; TCRdb lists only in-frame clones, some missing. The sample lists 2,500,000 or so clones, 80% to 95% occurring once. The V and J genes are TRBV4-2 and TRBJ2-1, with 13 bases aligning to TRBD2. This receptor was obtained from a man younger than 35 in good health. Some clones in this sample may be carry-over from other donors' samples. Sequencing input: naive CD4+ T cells from PBMCs. Regarding subset: CD45RA+ positively selected. CDR3: CASSGTSGIRNEQFF. The CDR3 region has the DNA TGTGCCAGCAGCGGGACTAGCGGGATTAGAAATGAGCAGTTCTTC.